This T cell receptor (beta chain) was observed in a study of blood T cells in healthy people across ages. Every sample gave at least 5.5 micrograms of total RNA when it was extracted. A J-beta primer mix and a sample-barcoded 5' primer were used in a second PCR of about 7 to 12 cycles. Every molecule of cDNA carried a tag from a template-switch adaptor with 12 random nucleotides. TCRdb ran MiXCR on the 5' RACE reads and lists one entry per CDR3 protein. Of 600,000 to 800,000 distinct CDR3 sequences listed, 20% to 25% are singletons. Germline CDR1 MNHEY, CDR2 SMNVEV (reference sequence). The CDR3 is 13 amino acids. In its sample, this clonotype was seen a few times. A read error may account for a junction end that differs from germline.

This rearrangement joins TRBV27 to TRBJ1-1; D uncertain. The sequencing input was blood. This sequence was found in a man in his 70s in good health. The CDR3 here is CASSLEGHTEAFF. In DNA, the CDR3 is TGTGCCAGCAGTTTAGAAGGGCACACCGAAGCTTTCTTT.